The source of this T cell receptor beta chain is a study of CD8 T cells in ankylosing spondylitis. General study results and limits: In peripheral blood, disease-linked CD8+ clones occurred at relatively low frequencies. Fewer than ten highly homologous variants made up a TCR beta motif that seemed to typify ankylosing spondylitis blood. In the blood and synovial fluid of reactive arthritis, some motif variants had been previously reported.

This clonotype is medium-sized (0.01 to 0.1%) by share. Antigen unknown. In making TCR beta libraries, quantitative 5'-RACE with molecular barcodes was used. One entry per CDR3 protein results from TCRdb running MiXCR on the 5' RACE reads. The sample yields 25,000 to 35,000 distinct CDR3 sequences, 5.3% seen once. Germline lookup yields CDR1 SGDLS and CDR2 YYNGEE. Trimming cost V 4 bases and J 1 base, with 14 bases left between them. The CDR3 extends over 15 amino acids. The TCR originated in a female donor with ankylosing spondylitis or in good health (not recorded which). The sequenced sample consisted of blood, either unsorted or a sorted T cell fraction (not recorded which). The chain recombines TRBV9 with TRBJ1-2; no definite D call. As DNA, the CDR3 is TGTGCCAGCAGCCCCGGCGGAGGGAGTAACTATGGCTACACCTTC. Its translation: CASSPGGGSNYGYTF. Full variable domain (outside the CDR3, taken from reference TRBV9 and TRBJ1-2): DSGVTQTPKHLITATGQRVTLRCSPRSGDLSVYWYQQSLDQGLQFLIQYYNGEERAKGNILERFSAQQFPDLHSELNLSSLELGDSALYFCASSPGGGSNYGYTFGSGTRLTVV.